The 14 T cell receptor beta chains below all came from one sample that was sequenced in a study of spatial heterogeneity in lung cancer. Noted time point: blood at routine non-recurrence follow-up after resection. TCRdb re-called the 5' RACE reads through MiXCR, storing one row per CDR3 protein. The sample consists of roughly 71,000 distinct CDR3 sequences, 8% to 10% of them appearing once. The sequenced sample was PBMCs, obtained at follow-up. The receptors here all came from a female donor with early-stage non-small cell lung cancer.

CDR3 bases: TGTGCCAGCAGTCCCCGGAGCCTGAATAATTCACCCCTCCACTTT. Residues: CASSPRSLNNSPLHF. The rearrangement links TRBV27 to TRBJ1-6; D unresolved. Trimming cost V 5 bases and J 5 bases, with 13 bases left between them. This CDR3 spans 15 amino acids. Germline CDR1 and CDR2: MNHEY and SMNVEV (reference sequence).

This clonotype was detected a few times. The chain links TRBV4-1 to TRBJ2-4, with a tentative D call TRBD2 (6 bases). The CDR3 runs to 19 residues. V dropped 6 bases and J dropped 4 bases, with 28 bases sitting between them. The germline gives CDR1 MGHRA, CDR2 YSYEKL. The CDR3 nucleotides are TGCGCCAGCAGTCAGCTCGCAACCCCCCGGGTAGCGGAAAAAAACATTCAGTACTTC. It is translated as CASSQLATPRVAEKNIQYF.

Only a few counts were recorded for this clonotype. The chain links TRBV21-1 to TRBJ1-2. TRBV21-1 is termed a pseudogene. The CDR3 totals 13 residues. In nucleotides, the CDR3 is TGTGCCAGCAGCGTCCTCCTCTACTATGGCTACACCTTC. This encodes CASSVLLYYGYTF.

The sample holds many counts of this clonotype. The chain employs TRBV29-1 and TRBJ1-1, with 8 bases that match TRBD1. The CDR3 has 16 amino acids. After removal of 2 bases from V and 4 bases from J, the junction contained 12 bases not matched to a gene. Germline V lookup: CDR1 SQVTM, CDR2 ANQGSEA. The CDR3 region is CSVERQAGGEGTEAFF. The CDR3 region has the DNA TGCAGCGTTGAACGTCAGGCAGGGGGCGAGGGCACTGAAGCTTTCTTT.

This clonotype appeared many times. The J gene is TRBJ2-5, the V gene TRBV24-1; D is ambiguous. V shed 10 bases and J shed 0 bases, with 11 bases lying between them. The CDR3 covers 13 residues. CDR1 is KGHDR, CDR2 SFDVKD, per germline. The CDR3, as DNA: TGTGCCACTCGCCGGGCAGACCAAGAGACCCAGTACTTC. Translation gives CATRRADQETQYF.

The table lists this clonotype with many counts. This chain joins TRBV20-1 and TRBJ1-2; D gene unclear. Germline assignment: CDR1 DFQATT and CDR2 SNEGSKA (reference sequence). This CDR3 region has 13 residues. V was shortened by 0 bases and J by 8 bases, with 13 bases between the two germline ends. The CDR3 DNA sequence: TGCAGTGCTAGAGACGCTTCTAACGACGGCTACACCTTC. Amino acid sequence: CSARDASNDGYTF.

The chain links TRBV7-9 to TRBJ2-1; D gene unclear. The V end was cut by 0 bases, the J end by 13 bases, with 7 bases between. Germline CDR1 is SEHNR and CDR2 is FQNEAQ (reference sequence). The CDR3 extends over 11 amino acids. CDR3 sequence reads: CASSLAGGQFF. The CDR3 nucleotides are TGTGCCAGCAGCTTAGCAGGCGGACAGTTCTTC.

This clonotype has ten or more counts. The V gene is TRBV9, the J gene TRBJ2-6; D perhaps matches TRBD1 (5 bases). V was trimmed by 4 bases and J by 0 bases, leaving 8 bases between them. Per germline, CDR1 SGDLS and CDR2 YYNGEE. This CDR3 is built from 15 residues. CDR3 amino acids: CASSRTGSGANVLTF. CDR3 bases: TGTGCCAGCAGCCGAACAGGCTCTGGGGCCAACGTCCTGACTTTC.

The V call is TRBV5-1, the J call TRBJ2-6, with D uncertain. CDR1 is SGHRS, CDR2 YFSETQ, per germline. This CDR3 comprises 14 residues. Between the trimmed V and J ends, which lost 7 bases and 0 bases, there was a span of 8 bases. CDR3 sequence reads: CASLPSSGANVLTF. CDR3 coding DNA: TGCGCCAGCCTTCCTAGCTCTGGGGCCAACGTCCTGACTTTC.

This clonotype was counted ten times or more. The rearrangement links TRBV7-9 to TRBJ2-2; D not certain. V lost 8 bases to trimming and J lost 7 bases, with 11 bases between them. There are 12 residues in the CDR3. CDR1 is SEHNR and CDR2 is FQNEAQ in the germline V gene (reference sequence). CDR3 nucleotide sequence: TGTGCCAGCGGTTGGGGTCACGGGGAGCTGTTTTTT. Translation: CASGWGHGELFF.

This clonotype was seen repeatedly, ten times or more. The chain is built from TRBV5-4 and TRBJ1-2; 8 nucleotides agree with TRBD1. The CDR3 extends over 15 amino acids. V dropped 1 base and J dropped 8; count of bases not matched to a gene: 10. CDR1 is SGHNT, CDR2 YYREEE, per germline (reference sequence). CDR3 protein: CASSLKGSGGIGYTF. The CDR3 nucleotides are TGTGCCAGCAGCTTGAAAGGCTCAGGGGGCATCGGCTACACCTTC.

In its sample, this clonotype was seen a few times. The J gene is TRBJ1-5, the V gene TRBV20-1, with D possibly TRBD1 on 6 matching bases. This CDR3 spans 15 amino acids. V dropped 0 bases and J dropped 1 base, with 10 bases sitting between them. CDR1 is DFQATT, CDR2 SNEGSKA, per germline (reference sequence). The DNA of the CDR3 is TGCAGTGCTAGAGATATGGGACAAAGCAATCAGCCCCAGCATTTT. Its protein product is CSARDMGQSNQPQHF.

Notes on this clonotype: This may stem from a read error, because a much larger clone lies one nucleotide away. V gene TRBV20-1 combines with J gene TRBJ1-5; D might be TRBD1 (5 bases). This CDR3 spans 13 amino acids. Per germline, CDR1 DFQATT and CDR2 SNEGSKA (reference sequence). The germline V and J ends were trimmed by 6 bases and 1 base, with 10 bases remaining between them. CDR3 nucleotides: TGCAGTGCCCCCCCAGGGAGCAATCAGCCCCAGCATTTT. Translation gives CSAPPGSNQPQHF.

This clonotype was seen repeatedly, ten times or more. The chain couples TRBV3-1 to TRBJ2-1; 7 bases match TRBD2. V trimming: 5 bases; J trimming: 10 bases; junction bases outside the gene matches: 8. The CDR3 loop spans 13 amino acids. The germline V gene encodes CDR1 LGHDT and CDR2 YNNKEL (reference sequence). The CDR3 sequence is CASSSQLAKEQFF. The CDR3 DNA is TGTGCCAGCAGCTCACAACTAGCGAAAGAGCAGTTCTTC.